This T cell receptor beta chain appears in the sequencing data of a study of shared T cell receptors in the human thymus. V gave up 8 bases and J gave up 5 bases; unmatched junction bases: 7. The germline gives CDR1 SNHLY, CDR2 FYNNEI. The CDR3 length is 14 residues. Sequencing was performed with immunoSEQ multiplex PCR; in TCRdb, only in-frame clones are kept and a portion is missing. The repertoire includes 600,000 to 900,000 clones, roughly 88% of them detected once, and roughly 0.01% sits in the top ten. This sample also belongs to another study, concerning human thymus T cells. That study reports: Biased V and J segment usage appeared in thymus and peripheral blood.

The receptor was derived from a girl in the first two years of life with a congenital heart defect. This chain connects TRBV2 to TRBJ2-5, with 11 nucleotides matching TRBD2. Sequenced material: thymocytes. In DNA form, the CDR3 reads TGTGCCAGCGAACTAGCGGGGGTTCGGGAGACCCAGTACTTC. It is translated as CASELAGVRETQYF.